The clone carrying this T cell receptor beta chain appeared many times. Time point of the sample: newly diagnosed GD, antithyroid drugs for less than 3 months. The TCR library was made from RNA extracted from PBMCs. The data were obtained in a study of regulatory T cells in long-lasting Graves disease. Both iRepertoire HTBI primers and Arm-PCR of CDR3 regions were used to build the TCR beta libraries. MiXCR, applied by TCRdb to the multiplex PCR reads, yields one record per CDR3 protein. The sample yields 300,000 to 400,000 distinct CDR3 sequences, approximately 15% seen once. Between the trimmed V and J ends, which lost 3 bases and 7 bases, there was a span of 6 bases. The CDR3 sequence is 11 residues long. Germline-derived CDR1 and CDR2 are SNHLY and FYNNEI. The sample was also linked to a second study, of T cells in Graves' hyperthyroidism and ophthalmopathy.

The sequence was obtained from a man aged 35 to 55 with Graves disease. This rearrangement joins TRBV2 to TRBJ1-2; D not certain. Sequenced material: peripheral blood mononuclear cells (PBMCs), taken at new diagnosis, from a patient treated with antithyroid drugs. The CDR3 region is CASSDFGGYTF. DNA of the CDR3: TGTGCCAGCAGTGATTTTGGTGGCTACACCTTC.